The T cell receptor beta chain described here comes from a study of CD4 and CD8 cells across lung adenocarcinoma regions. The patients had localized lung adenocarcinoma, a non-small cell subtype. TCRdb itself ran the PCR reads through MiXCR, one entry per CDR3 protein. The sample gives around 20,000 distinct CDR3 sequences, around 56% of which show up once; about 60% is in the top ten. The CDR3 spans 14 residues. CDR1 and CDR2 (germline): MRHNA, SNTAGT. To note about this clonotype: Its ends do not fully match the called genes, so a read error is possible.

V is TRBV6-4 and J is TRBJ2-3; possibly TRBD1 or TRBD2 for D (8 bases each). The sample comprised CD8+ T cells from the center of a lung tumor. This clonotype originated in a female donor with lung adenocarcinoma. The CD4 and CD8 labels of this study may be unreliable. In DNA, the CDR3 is TGTGGCAGCAGGGGGCGGGAGGCCACAGACACGCAGTATTTC. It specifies CGSRGREATDTQYF.